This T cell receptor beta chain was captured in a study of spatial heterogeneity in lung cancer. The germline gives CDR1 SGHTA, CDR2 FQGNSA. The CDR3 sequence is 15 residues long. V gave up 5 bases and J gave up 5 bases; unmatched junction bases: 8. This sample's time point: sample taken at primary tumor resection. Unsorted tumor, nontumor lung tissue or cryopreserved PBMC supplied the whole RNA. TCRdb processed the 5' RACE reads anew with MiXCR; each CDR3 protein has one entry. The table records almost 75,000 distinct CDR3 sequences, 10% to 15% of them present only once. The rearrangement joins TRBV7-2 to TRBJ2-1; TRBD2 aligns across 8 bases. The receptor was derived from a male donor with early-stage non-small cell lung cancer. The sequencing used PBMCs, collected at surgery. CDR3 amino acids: CASSRVAGRNNEQFF. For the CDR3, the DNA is TGTGCCAGCAGCCGCGTAGCGGGGAGAAACAATGAGCAGTTCTTC.